This note documents a single T cell receptor beta chain sequence. This sample stems from a study of T-cell memory formation after mild COVID-19. V was clipped by 7 bases and J by 5 bases; unmatched bases: 12. The CDR3 runs to 15 residues. The germline gives CDR1 LNHDA, CDR2 SQIVND (reference sequence). TCRdb used MiXCR to reprocess the 5' RACE reads, holding one entry per CDR3 protein. The data hold hundreds of thousands of distinct CDR3 sequences, with approximately 15% observed a single time. What was sequenced was PBMCs or a T cell subset sorted from them (not recorded which). The receptor's source is a man between 18 and 29 years old who had mild COVID-19 (a few samples of this study predate the infection). Cell type and time point are not known. The J gene is TRBJ2-5, the V gene TRBV19; the match to TRBD1 covers 8 bases. The CDR3 here is CASMPTGVVLETQYF. As DNA, the CDR3 is TGTGCCAGTATGCCGACAGGGGTGGTGTTGGAGACCCAGTACTTC.